A selection of T cell receptor beta chains follows, all from one sample in a study of cytomegalovirus exposure and HLA in healthy donors. Assay used: immunoSEQ multiplex PCR; TCRdb lists only in-frame clones, some missing. Among about 130,000 clones, around four fifths were seen once, and the ten largest hold just under 30%. Sequences were obtained from PBMCs. The receptors derive from a man aged 25-45 years in good health and CMV-seropositive. The CDR3 runs from the conserved cysteine through the conserved F or W. Fields, in order: CDR3 length, D gene, clone size, V gene, J gene, CDR3 DNA, CDR3 protein. D genes are given only for firm matches. Expanded clones are given a class, and other clones once, few, many or no size at all.

len: 13; d_gene: TRBD1; abundance: -; v_gene: TRBV7-2; j_gene: TRBJ1-2; CDR3nt: TGTGCCAGCAGCCAGGGACAGTTTTATGGCTACACCTTC; CDR3aa: CASSQGQFYGYTF
len: 13; d_gene: TRBD1; abundance: -; v_gene: TRBV5-1; j_gene: TRBJ2-1; CDR3nt: TGCGCCAGCAGGGGACAGGGCAGGGATGAGCAGTTCTTC; CDR3aa: CASRGQGRDEQFF
len: 13; d_gene: -; abundance: -; v_gene: TRBV9; j_gene: TRBJ1-4; CDR3nt: TGTGCCAGCAGCCTCGGACTTAGGGAAAAACTGTTTTTT; CDR3aa: CASSLGLREKLFF
len: 15; d_gene: TRBD1; abundance: -; v_gene: TRBV7-2; j_gene: TRBJ1-1; CDR3nt: TGTGCCAGCAGCCGAGGGACAGGGATGAACACTGAAGCTTTCTTT; CDR3aa: CASSRGTGMNTEAFF
len: 14; d_gene: TRBD2; abundance: -; v_gene: TRBV10-3; j_gene: TRBJ2-1; CDR3nt: TGTGCCATCAGCGGACTAGCGGGAGGGAGGGAGCAGTTCTTC; CDR3aa: CAISGLAGGREQFF
len: 18; d_gene: TRBD2; abundance: -; v_gene: TRBV27; j_gene: TRBJ2-3; CDR3nt: TGTGCCAGCAGTCCTGGGACTAGCGGGCCCTCAAGCTCAGATACGCAGTATTTT; CDR3aa: CASSPGTSGPSSSDTQYF
len: 14; d_gene: -; abundance: -; v_gene: TRBV2; j_gene: TRBJ2-3; CDR3nt: TGTGCCTCGTGGGACTTTCACAATTCAGATACGCAGTATTTT; CDR3aa: CASWDFHNSDTQYF
len: 15; d_gene: TRBD1; abundance: -; v_gene: TRBV9; j_gene: TRBJ1-6; CDR3nt: TGTGCCAGCAGCATTACGGGACAGGAAAATTCACCCCTCCACTTT; CDR3aa: CASSITGQENSPLHF
len: 14; d_gene: -; abundance: few; v_gene: TRBV7-2; j_gene: TRBJ1-2; CDR3nt: TGTGCCAGCAGCTTAGGCGGTGGAGGTTATGGCTACACCTTC; CDR3aa: CASSLGGGGYGYTF
len: 15; d_gene: -; abundance: -; v_gene: TRBV18; j_gene: TRBJ2-7; CDR3nt: TGTGCCAGCTCACCGGAAGATAGCCCTTCCTACGAGCAGTACTTC; CDR3aa: CASSPEDSPSYEQYF
len: 15; d_gene: -; abundance: -; v_gene: TRBV6-5; j_gene: TRBJ2-1; CDR3nt: TGTGCCAGCAGTTACTCGGCGGGTAACAACAATGAGCAGTTCTTC; CDR3aa: CASSYSAGNNNEQFF
len: 12; d_gene: -; abundance: -; v_gene: TRBV7-8; j_gene: TRBJ1-1; CDR3nt: TGTGCCAGCAGCTTAATCGTCCCCGGAGCTTTCTTT; CDR3aa: CASSLIVPGAFF
len: 16; d_gene: -; abundance: many; v_gene: TRBV5-3; j_gene: TRBJ1-1; CDR3nt: TGTGCCAGAAGCTTGGCCCAAGACAGACTGAACACTGAAGCTTTCTTT; CDR3aa: CARSLAQDRLNTEAFF
len: 12; d_gene: TRBD2; abundance: -; v_gene: TRBV11-3; j_gene: TRBJ2-7; CDR3nt: TGTGCCAGCACTCGGGAGGCCGGGGCGCAGTACTTC; CDR3aa: CASTREAGAQYF